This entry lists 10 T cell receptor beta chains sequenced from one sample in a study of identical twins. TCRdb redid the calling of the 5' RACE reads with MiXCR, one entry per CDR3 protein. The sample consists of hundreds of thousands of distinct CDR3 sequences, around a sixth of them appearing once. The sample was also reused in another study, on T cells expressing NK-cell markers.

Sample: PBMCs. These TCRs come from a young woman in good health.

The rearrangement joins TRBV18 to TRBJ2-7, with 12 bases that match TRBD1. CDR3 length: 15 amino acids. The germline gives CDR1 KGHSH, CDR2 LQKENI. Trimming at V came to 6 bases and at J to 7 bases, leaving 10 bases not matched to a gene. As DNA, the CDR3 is TGTGCCAGCTCGCTCCAGGGACAGGGGGCATGGGAGCAGTACTTC. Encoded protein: CASSLQGQGAWEQYF.

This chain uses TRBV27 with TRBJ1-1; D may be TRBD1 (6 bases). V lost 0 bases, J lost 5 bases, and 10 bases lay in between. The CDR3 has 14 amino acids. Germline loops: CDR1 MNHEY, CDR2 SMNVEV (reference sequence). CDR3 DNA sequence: TGTGCCAGCAGTTTATCTAGGGGGGCAACTGAAGCTTTCTTT. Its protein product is CASSLSRGATEAFF.

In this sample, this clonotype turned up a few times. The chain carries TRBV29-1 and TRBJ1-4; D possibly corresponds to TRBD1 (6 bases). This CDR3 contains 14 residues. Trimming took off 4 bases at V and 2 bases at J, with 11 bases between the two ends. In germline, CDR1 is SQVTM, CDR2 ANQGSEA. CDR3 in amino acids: CSVGGGSTNEKLFF. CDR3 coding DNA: TGCAGCGTTGGAGGGGGGTCGACTAATGAAAAACTGTTTTTT. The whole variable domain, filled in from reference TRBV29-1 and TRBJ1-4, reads SAVISQKPSRDICQRGTSLTIQCQVDSQVTMMFWYRQQPGQSLTLIATANQGSEATYESGFVIDKFPISRPNLTFSTLTVSNMSPEDSSIYLCSVGGGSTNEKLFFGSGTQLSVL.

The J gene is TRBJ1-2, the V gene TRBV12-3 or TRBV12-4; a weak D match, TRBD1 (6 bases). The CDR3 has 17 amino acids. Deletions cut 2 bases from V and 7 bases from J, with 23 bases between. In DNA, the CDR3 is TGTGCCAGCAGTTTATTTGGGCCCCCGCCTACAGGGACTGGCTACACCTTC. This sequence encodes CASSLFGPPPTGTGYTF.

CDR3 residues: CASKSHAGANVLTF. In DNA, the CDR3 is TGTGCCAGCAAGTCGCATGCCGGGGCCAACGTCCTGACTTTC. The rearrangement joins TRBV6-1 to TRBJ2-6; no definite D call. Trimming cost V 7 bases and J 4 bases, with 11 bases left between them. The germline gives CDR1 MNHNS, CDR2 SASEGT. This CDR3 contains 14 residues.

CDR3 DNA sequence: TGTGCCAGCAGTTACGGTCGGGTTCCCTCTAATGAGCAGTTCTTC. This gives the protein CASSYGRVPSNEQFF. V gene TRBV6-2 or TRBV6-3 combines with J gene TRBJ2-1, with D unresolved. In germline, CDR1 is MNHEY, CDR2 SVGEGT. The germline V and J ends were trimmed by 2 bases and 7 bases, with 15 bases remaining between them. The CDR3 is 15 residues long.

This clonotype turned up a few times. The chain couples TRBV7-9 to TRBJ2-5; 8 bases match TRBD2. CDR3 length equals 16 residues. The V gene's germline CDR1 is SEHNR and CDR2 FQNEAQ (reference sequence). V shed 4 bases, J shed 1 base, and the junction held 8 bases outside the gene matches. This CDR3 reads CASSSGLAGAQETQYF. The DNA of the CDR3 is TGTGCCAGCAGCTCCGGACTAGCAGGTGCCCAAGAGACCCAGTACTTC.

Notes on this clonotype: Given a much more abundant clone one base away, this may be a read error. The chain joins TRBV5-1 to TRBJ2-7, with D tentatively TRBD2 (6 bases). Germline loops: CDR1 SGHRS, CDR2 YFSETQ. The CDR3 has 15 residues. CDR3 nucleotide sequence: TGCACCAGCAGCTTGGTTTCGGGGGAGGACTACGAGCAGTACTTC. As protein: CTSSLVSGEDYEQYF.

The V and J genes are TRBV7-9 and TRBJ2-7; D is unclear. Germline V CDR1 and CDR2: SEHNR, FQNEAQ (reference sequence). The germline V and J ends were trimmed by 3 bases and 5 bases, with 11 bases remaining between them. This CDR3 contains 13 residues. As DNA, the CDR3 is TGTGCCAGCAGCTTGGCCTGGGAAGACGAGCAGTACTTC. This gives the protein CASSLAWEDEQYF. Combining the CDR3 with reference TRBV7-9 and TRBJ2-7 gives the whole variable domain DTGVSQNPRHKITKRGQNVTFRCDPISEHNRLYWYRQTLGQGPEFLTYFQNEAQLEKSRLLSDRFSAERPKGSFSTLEIQRTEQGDSAMYLCASSLAWEDEQYFGPGTRLTVT.

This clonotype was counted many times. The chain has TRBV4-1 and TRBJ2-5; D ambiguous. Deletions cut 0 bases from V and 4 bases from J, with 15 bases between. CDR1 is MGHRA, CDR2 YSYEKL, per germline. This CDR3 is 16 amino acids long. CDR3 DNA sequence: TGCGCCAGCAGCCAAGATTACGGCAGCCCGGGAGAGACCCAGTACTTC. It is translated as CASSQDYGSPGETQYF.